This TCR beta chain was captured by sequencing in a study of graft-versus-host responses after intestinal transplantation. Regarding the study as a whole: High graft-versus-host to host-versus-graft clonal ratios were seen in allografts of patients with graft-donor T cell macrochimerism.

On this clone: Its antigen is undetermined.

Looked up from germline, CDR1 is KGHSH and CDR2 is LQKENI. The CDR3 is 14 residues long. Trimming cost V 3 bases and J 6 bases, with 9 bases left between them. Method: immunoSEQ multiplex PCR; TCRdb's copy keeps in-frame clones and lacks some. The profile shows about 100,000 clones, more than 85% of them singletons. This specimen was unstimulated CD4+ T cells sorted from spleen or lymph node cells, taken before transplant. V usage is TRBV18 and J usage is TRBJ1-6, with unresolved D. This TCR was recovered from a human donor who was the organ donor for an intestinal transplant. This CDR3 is CASSPGVINSPLHF. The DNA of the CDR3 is TGTGCCAGCTCACCGGGAGTGATTAATTCACCCCTCCACTTT.